This T cell receptor beta chain was sequenced in a study of cytomegalovirus exposure and HLA in healthy donors. Background on the study: Inside one of the first data releases sat about 91 million unique TCRs taken from HLA-typed donors.

The CDR3 contains 16 residues. Primers for the PCR totalled 60 Vbeta and 13 Jbeta. Data came from immunoSEQ multiplex PCR; TCRdb stores just in-frame clones and leaves some out. The sample yields 130,000 to 150,000 clones, roughly 77% seen once. The J gene is TRBJ2-7, the V gene TRBV21-1; TRBD2 reflects the table's D call only, with no check against the DNA. TRBV21-1 is a known pseudogene. The origin of this receptor is a female donor in good health and CMV-seronegative. Specimen: PBMCs. The DNA for the CDR3 is TGTGCCAGCAGCAACGAAAGCGGGAGCCACTCCTACGAGCAGTACTTC. Amino acids: CASSNESGSHSYEQYF.